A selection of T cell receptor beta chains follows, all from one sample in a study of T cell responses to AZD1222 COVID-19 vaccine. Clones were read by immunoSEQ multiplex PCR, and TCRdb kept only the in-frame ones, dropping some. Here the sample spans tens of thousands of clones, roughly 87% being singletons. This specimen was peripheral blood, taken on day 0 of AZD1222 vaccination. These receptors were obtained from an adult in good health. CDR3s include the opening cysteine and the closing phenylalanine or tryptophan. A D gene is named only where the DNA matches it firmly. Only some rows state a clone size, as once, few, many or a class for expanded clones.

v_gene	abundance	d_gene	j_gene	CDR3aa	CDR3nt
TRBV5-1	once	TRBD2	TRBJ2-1	CASSLGLAGGNEQFF	TGCGCCAGCAGCTTGGGCCTAGCGGGGGGCAATGAGCAGTTCTTC
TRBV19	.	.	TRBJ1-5	CASSHQGYNQPQHF	TGTGCCAGTAGTCACCAGGGCTACAATCAGCCCCAGCATTTT
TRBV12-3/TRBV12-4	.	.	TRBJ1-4	CASSLAPTEKLFF	TGTGCCAGCAGTTTAGCGCCAACCGAAAAACTGTTTTTT
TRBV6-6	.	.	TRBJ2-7	CASSGGSYEQYF	TGTGCCAGCAGCGGAGGCTCCTACGAGCAGTACTTC
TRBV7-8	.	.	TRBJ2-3	CASSPPTDTQYF	TGTGCCAGCAGCCCCCCCACAGATACGCAGTATTTT
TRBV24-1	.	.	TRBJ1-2	CATRGRSNYGYTF	TGTGCCACCCGGGGCAGATCTAACTATGGCTACACCTTC
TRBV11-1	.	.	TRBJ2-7	CASSRTREQYF	TGTGCCAGCAGCCGGACGCGCGAGCAGTACTTC
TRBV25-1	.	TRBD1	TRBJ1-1	CASSARQGFMNTEAFF	TGTGCCAGCAGTGCCCGACAGGGATTCATGAACACTGAAGCTTTCTTT
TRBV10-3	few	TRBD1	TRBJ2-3	CAISGGQGAADTQYF	TGTGCCATCAGTGGGGGACAGGGGGCAGCAGATACGCAGTATTTT
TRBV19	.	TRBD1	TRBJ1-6	CASSRDRVRSPLHF	TGTGCCAGTAGCCGAGACAGGGTTCGCTCACCCCTCCACTTT